One T cell receptor (beta chain) is described in this entry. The antigen is unknown. This CDR3 has 15 residues. V lost 6 bases and J lost 3, with 15 bases in between. Germline V gene data show CDR1 as MNHNS and CDR2 as SASEGT. This entry comes from a study of shared clonotypes between healthy human individuals. About the study: The cohort comprised a couple of women and a few men. Their ages spanned 18 to 49 years.

Several immunoSEQ 96-well plates shared each subset's DNA, each plate a replicate. This table comes from immunoSEQ multiplex PCR, and its TCRdb copy is limited to in-frame clones, with some not included. Of approximately 2,200,000 clones in the sample, about 93% were seen once. Selected positively for CCR7 and CD45RO-negative, naive CD8 cells excluded terminally differentiated effector memory CD45RA+ cells. General study results and limits: Among donors, sharing of clonotypes was expected to be affected by sequencing depth.

The chain has TRBV6-1 and TRBJ2-1; D remains ambiguous. The specimen sequenced was naive CD8+ T cells from PBMCs. The sequence derives from a man between 18 and 35 years old in good health. Some clones in this sample may be carry-over from other donors' samples. The CDR3 DNA is TGTGCCAGCAGCAAGACACTCTACGTCTACAATGAGCAGTTCTTC. Translating gives CASSKTLYVYNEQFF.